A selection of T cell receptor beta chains follows, all from one sample in a study of beta chain features in type 1 diabetes. Repertoires were generated with immunoSEQ multiplex PCR, while TCRdb's copy carries only in-frame clones and drops some. The repertoire holds approximately 250,000 clones, with less than 30% as singletons. The source material was naive CD4+ T cells from blood. The receptors come from a woman younger than 45 with type 1 diabetes. The CDR3 runs from the conserved cysteine through the conserved F or W. D genes are given only for firm matches. The size entry is marked missing in some rows and otherwise reads once, few, many or a size class.

clone_size	v_call	d_call	j_call	cdr3_aa	cdr3_nt
.	TRBV6-5	TRBD1	TRBJ2-1	CASRKTGVGEQFF	TGTGCCAGCCGGAAGACAGGGGTCGGGGAGCAGTTCTTC
.	TRBV21-1	.	TRBJ2-7	CATRSGTSGRGASYEQYF	TGTGCCACGCGTAGTGGGACTAGCGGGAGAGGGGCCTCCTACGAGCAGTACTTC
.	TRBV6-1	TRBD1	TRBJ2-2	CASSQTGGVTGELFF	TGTGCCAGCAGTCAAACAGGGGGTGTTACCGGGGAGCTGTTTTTT
.	TRBV2	.	TRBJ1-2	CASNTQGPNYGYTF	TGTGCCAGTAACACTCAGGGGCCCAACTATGGCTACACCTTC
few	TRBV6-6	TRBD2	TRBJ2-5	CASSLAGVPETQYF	TGTGCCAGCAGTTTAGCGGGAGTACCAGAGACCCAGTACTTC
.	TRBV4-1	TRBD2	TRBJ2-1	CASSQAPSGRNEQFF	TGCGCCAGCAGCCAAGCTCCTAGCGGGAGGAATGAGCAGTTCTTC
once	TRBV2	TRBD2	TRBJ2-1	CASRISLAGQRNEQFF	TGTGCCAGCAGGATTTCGCTAGCGGGCCAAAGGAATGAGCAGTTCTTC
.	TRBV7-9	.	TRBJ2-1	CASSLANTVYNEQFF	TGTGCCAGCAGCTTAGCGAATACGGTATACAATGAGCAGTTCTTC
.	TRBV5-1	.	TRBJ2-7	CASSPAAGRSYEQYF	TGCGCCAGCAGCCCTGCGGCGGGACGCTCCTACGAGCAGTACTTC
few	TRBV6-1	.	TRBJ2-1	CASRRQGGNNEQFF	TGTGCCAGCAGGAGACAGGGAGGCAACAATGAGCAGTTCTTC
.	TRBV21-1	.	TRBJ2-7	CASSSAGTSEYEQYF	TGTGCCAGCAGCTCCGCCGGGACTAGCGAATACGAGCAGTACTTC
.	TRBV18	.	TRBJ1-2	CASTHGTRSPSYGYTF	TGTGCCAGCACTCATGGGACAAGGTCCCCCTCCTATGGCTACACCTTC
few	TRBV29-1	TRBD1	TRBJ1-2	CSVNYPRDSDGYTF	TGCAGCGTAAACTATCCCCGGGACAGTGATGGCTACACCTTC
.	TRBV28	TRBD1	TRBJ1-1	CASRTPGQGTAFF	TGTGCCAGCAGAACCCCGGGACAGGGGACAGCTTTCTTT
few	TRBV5-1	TRBD2	TRBJ2-5	CASSVGLAGEETQYF	TGCGCCAGCAGCGTGGGACTAGCGGGGGAAGAGACCCAGTACTTC
.	TRBV4-2	.	TRBJ2-1	CASSKQSDATRNEQFF	TGTGCCAGCAGTAAACAGTCGGATGCAACACGAAATGAGCAGTTCTTC
.	TRBV10-3	.	TRBJ2-3	CAISDSLALGTDTQYF	TGTGCCATCAGTGATAGCCTAGCTCTTGGCACAGATACGCAGTATTTT
few	TRBV19	.	TRBJ2-2	CAGRGGAGLTGELFF	TGTGCCGGGCGAGGGGGCGCGGGACTCACCGGGGAGCTGTTTTTT
.	TRBV7-3	.	TRBJ2-2	CASSRATANTGELFF	TGTGCCAGCAGCCGAGCGACTGCGAACACCGGGGAGCTGTTTTTT
few	TRBV9	.	TRBJ1-2	CASSVVGQNYGYTF	TGTGCCAGCAGCGTAGTAGGACAGAACTATGGCTACACCTTC
.	TRBV21-1	.	TRBJ2-7	CASSSRAYEQYF	TGTGCCAGCAGTTCCAGGGCCTACGAGCAGTACTTC
few	TRBV19	.	TRBJ2-1	CASSPRLAYNEQFF	TGTGCCAGTAGTCCGAGACTAGCCTACAATGAGCAGTTCTTC
.	TRBV18	.	TRBJ1-3	CASSPAGDTAGNTIYF	TGTGCCAGCTCACCCGCAGGGGACACGGCTGGAAACACCATATATTTT
few	TRBV5-1	TRBD2	TRBJ2-7	CASSPAGTSGLSYEQYF	TGCGCCAGCAGCCCGGCCGGGACTAGCGGTCTATCCTACGAGCAGTACTTC
.	TRBV30	TRBD2	TRBJ2-1	CAWSGMPGGYNEQFF	TGTGCCTGGAGTGGAATGCCGGGAGGCTACAATGAGCAGTTCTTC
.	TRBV5-4	.	TRBJ1-1	CASSLESGDEAFF	TGTGCCAGCAGCTTGGAGTCAGGGGATGAAGCTTTCTTT
few	TRBV30	TRBD1	TRBJ2-7	CAWSVGTGLYEQYF	TGTGCCTGGAGTGTCGGGACAGGGTTATACGAGCAGTACTTC
.	TRBV29-1	.	TRBJ1-4	CSVGAAGSATNEKLFF	TGCAGCGTTGGGGCGGCGGGGTCTGCAACTAATGAAAAACTGTTTTTT
.	TRBV19	TRBD1	TRBJ1-1	CASTQGAANTEAFF	TGTGCCAGTACTCAGGGGGCCGCGAACACTGAAGCTTTCTTT
few	TRBV21-1	.	TRBJ2-3	CASSKDGSGQSTQYF	TGTGCCAGCAGCAAAGACGGCTCTGGGCAGAGTACGCAGTATTTT
few	TRBV5-1	TRBD2	TRBJ2-1	CASSLGGSVDEQFF	TGCGCCAGCAGCTTGGGCGGGAGCGTCGATGAGCAGTTCTTC
.	TRBV4-1	.	TRBJ1-1	CASSQDRQGRGNTEAFF	TGCGCCAGCAGCCAAGATCGGCAGGGAAGGGGCAACACTGAAGCTTTCTTT
.	TRBV6-5	.	TRBJ1-3	CASSYSWRNGNTIYF	TGTGCCAGCAGTTACTCGTGGAGGAATGGAAACACCATATATTTT
.	TRBV29-1	.	TRBJ1-4	CSGLMRASGEKLFF	TGCAGCGGGTTGATGAGGGCGTCTGGTGAAAAACTGTTTTTT
few	TRBV19	TRBD1	TRBJ1-1	CASTSTGLNTEAFF	TGTGCCAGTACCTCGACAGGGTTGAACACTGAAGCTTTCTTT
once	TRBV28	TRBD2	TRBJ2-7	CASSLFGVGESGRDEQYF	TGTGCCAGCAGTTTATTCGGGGTCGGAGAGAGCGGGAGAGACGAGCAGTACTTC
few	TRBV11-2	.	TRBJ1-1	CASSSVGDTHTEAFF	TGTGCCAGCAGCTCCGTGGGAGATACCCACACTGAAGCTTTCTTT
.	TRBV7-9	.	TRBJ1-1	CASSSGTLNTEAFF	TGTGCCAGCAGCTCCGGGACATTGAACACTGAAGCTTTCTTT
.	TRBV5-6	TRBD1	TRBJ2-7	CASSLFDRVAYEQYF	TGTGCCAGCAGCTTGTTCGACAGGGTTGCCTACGAGCAGTACTTC
few	TRBV25-1	.	TRBJ2-7	CASSAVEGYEQYF	TGTGCCAGCAGCGCCGTTGAGGGCTACGAGCAGTACTTC
few	TRBV7-9	.	TRBJ1-4	CASSLSQNEKLFF	TGTGCCAGCAGCTTAAGCCAAAATGAAAAACTGTTTTTT
.	TRBV27	TRBD2	TRBJ2-7	CASSLLAGGIGYEQYF	TGTGCCAGCAGTTTACTCGCGGGAGGGATTGGCTACGAGCAGTACTTC
.	TRBV9	.	TRBJ2-2	CASSVTLVENTGELFF	TGTGCCAGCAGCGTAACTTTGGTAGAAAACACCGGGGAGCTGTTTTTT
.	TRBV6-5	TRBD1	TRBJ1-2	CASSLQEGAVGYTF	TGTGCCAGCAGCCTCCAGGAGGGGGCGGTGGGCTACACCTTC